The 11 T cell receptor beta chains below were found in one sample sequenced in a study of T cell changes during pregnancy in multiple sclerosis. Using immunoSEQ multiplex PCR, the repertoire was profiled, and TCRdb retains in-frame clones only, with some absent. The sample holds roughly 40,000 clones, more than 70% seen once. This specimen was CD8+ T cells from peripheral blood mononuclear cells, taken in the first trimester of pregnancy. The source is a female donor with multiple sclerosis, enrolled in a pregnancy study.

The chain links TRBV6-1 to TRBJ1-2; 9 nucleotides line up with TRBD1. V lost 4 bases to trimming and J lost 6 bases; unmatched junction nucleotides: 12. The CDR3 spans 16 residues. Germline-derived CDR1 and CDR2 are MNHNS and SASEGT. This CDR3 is CASSATPGQGVNGYTF. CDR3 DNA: TGTGCCAGCAGTGCAACTCCGGGACAGGGAGTTAATGGCTACACCTTC.

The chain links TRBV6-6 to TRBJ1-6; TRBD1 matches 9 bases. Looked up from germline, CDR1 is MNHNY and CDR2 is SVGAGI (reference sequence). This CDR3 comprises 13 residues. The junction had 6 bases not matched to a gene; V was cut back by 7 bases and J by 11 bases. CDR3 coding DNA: TGTGCCAGCACCATGACAGGGGGAACACCCCTCCACTTT. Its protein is CASTMTGGTPLHF.

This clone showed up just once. CDR3 region: CASSVYEGEQYF. The CDR3, as DNA: TGTGCCAGCAGCGTGTATGAGGGCGAGCAGTACTTC. The chain is built from TRBV9 and TRBJ2-7; perhaps TRBD2 as D (5 bases). This CDR3 contains 12 residues. The germline V and J ends were trimmed by 2 bases and 6 bases, with 9 bases remaining between them. Germline V gives CDR1 SGDLS, CDR2 YYNGEE. Variable domain in full (rest from reference TRBV9 and TRBJ2-7): DSGVTQTPKHLITATGQRVTLRCSPRSGDLSVYWYQQSLDQGLQFLIQYYNGEERAKGNILERFSAQQFPDLHSELNLSSLELGDSALYFCASSVYEGEQYFGPGTRLTVT.

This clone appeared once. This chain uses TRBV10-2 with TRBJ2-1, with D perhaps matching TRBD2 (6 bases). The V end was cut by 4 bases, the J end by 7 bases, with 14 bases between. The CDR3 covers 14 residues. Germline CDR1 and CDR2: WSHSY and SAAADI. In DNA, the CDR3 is TGCGCCAGCAGTGTGACTAGTAGTGGGAATGAGCAGTTCTTC. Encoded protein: CASSVTSSGNEQFF.

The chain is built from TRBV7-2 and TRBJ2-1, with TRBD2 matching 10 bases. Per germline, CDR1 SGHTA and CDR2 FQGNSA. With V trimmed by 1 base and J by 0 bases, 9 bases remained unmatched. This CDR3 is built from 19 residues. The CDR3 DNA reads TGTGCCAGCAGCTTAGGGAGCGGGGGGGCATCCGGCTCCTACAATGAGCAGTTCTTC. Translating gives CASSLGSGGASGSYNEQFF.

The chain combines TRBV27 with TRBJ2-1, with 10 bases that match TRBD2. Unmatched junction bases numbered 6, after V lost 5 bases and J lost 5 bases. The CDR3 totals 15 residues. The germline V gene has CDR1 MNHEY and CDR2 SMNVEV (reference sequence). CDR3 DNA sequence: TGTGCCAGCAGTCCGAGCGGGGGGGCCGACAATGAGCAGTTCTTC. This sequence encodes CASSPSGGADNEQFF.

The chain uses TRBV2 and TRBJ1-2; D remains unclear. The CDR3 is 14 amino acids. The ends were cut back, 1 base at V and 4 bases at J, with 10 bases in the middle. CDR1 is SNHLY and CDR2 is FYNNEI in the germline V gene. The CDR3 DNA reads TGTGCCAGCAGTGAAGATAGAGGGCTCTATGGCTACACCTTC. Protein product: CASSEDRGLYGYTF. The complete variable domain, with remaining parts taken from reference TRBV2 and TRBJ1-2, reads EPEVTQTPSHQVTQMGQEVILRCVPISNHLYFYWYRQILGQKVEFLVSFYNNEISEKSEIFDDQFSVERPDGSNFTLKIRSTKLEDSAMYFCASSEDRGLYGYTFGSGTRLTVV.

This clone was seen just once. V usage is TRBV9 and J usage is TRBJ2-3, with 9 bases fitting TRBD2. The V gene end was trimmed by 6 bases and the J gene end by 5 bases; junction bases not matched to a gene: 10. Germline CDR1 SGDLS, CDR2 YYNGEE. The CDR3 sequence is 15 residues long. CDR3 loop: CASTRGASGIDTQYF. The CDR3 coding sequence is TGTGCCAGCACTCGAGGGGCTAGCGGGATAGATACGCAGTATTTT.

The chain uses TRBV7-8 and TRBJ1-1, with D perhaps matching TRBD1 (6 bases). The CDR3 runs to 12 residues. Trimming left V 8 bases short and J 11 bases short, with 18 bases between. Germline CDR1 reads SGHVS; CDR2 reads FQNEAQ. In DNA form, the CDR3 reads TGTGCCAGCGCAGCCAACAGGGTCCGGGCTTTCTTT. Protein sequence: CASAANRVRAFF.

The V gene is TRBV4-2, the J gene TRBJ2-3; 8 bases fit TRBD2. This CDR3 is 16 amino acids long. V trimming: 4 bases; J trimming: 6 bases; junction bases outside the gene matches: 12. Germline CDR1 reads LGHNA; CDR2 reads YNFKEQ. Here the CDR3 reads CASSPERGGGRDTQYF. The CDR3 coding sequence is TGTGCCAGCAGCCCAGAAAGAGGCGGGGGGAGGGATACGCAGTATTTT.

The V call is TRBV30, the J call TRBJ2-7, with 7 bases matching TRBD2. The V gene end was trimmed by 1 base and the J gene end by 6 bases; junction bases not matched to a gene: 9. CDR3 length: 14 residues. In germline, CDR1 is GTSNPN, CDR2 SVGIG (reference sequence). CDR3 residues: CAWSGGEGLGEQYF. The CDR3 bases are TGTGCCTGGAGTGGGGGGGAGGGGCTAGGCGAGCAGTACTTC.